This record concerns one T cell receptor beta chain sequence. Its target is unknown. This CDR3 spans 16 amino acids. Trimming shortened V by 4 bases and J by 2 bases, and 18 bases separated the two germline ends. The germline V gene has CDR1 KGHSH and CDR2 LQKENI. The sample is drawn from a study of shared clonotypes between healthy human individuals. Study information: Three CD4 naive, three CD4 memory, two CD8 naive and one CD8 memory plate were used per donor.

The data were produced by immunoSEQ multiplex PCR, yet TCRdb's version contains in-frame clones alone and is incomplete. The profile covers 1.6 million or so clones, with about 98.5% appearing a single time and roughly 0.36% taken by the ten largest. Study results and caveats: Larger richness was generally estimated for naive than memory subsets.

This chain connects TRBV18 to TRBJ2-7, with D possibly being TRBD1 or TRBD2 (5 bases each). Material: naive CD4+ T cells sorted from blood. Subset noted: CD45RA+ positively selected. The TCR originated in a man aged 25 to 40 in good health. The DNA for the CDR3 is TGTGCCAGCTCACTCGGGGCTGGGAGTACCGCCTACGAGCAGTACTTC. This encodes CASSLGAGSTAYEQYF.